Below, 12 T cell receptor beta chains from the same sample are listed, as sequenced in a study of blood T cell repertoires in COVID-19. The data were produced by immunoSEQ multiplex PCR, yet TCRdb's version contains in-frame clones alone and is incomplete. The sample has about 400,000 clones, around 89% seen once. The sample consisted of peripheral blood. The receptors stem from a woman in her 30s with acute or convalescent COVID-19.

This clone was observed a single time. The CDR3 region is CASSSGVYGYTF. The CDR3 DNA is TGTGCCAGCAGCTCGGGAGTTTATGGCTACACCTTC. The chain recombines TRBV5-4 with TRBJ1-2; D is uncertain. The V gene's germline CDR1 is SGHNT and CDR2 YYREEE (reference sequence). Trimming removed 3 bases at V and 5 bases at J, with 8 bases between. The CDR3 is 12 residues long. Together with reference TRBV5-4 and TRBJ1-2, the CDR3 gives the full variable domain: ETGVTQSPTHLIKTRGQQVTLRCSSQSGHNTVSWYQQALGQGPQFIFQYYREEENGRGNFPPRFSGLQFPNYSSELNVNALELDDSALYLCASSSGVYGYTFGSGTRLTVV.

The genes are TRBV18 and TRBJ1-1, with D possibly matching TRBD1 (6 bases). V lost 8 bases to trimming and J lost 4 bases, with 29 bases between them. The CDR3 spans 18 residues. Germline CDR1 and CDR2: KGHSH and LQKENI. This CDR3 is CASLIPGGQGPLGTEAFF. CDR3 nucleotide sequence: TGTGCCAGCCTAATACCCGGGGGGCAGGGCCCTTTGGGCACTGAAGCTTTCTTT.

The J gene is TRBJ2-7, the V gene TRBV6-5, with D possibly TRBD1 on 5 matching bases. Per germline, CDR1 MNHEY and CDR2 SVGAGI. CDR3 size: 12 residues. The V and J ends lost 5 bases and 4 bases respectively, with 9 bases between them. The DNA of the CDR3 is TGTGCCAGCAGTAAACAGGTGTACGAGCAGTACTTC. Amino acid sequence: CASSKQVYEQYF.

The chain employs TRBV28 and TRBJ1-4, with unresolved D. Trimming took 6 bases from V and 12 from J, leaving 20 bases between them. The CDR3 is 14 amino acids. Germline V gene lookup returns CDR1 MDHEN and CDR2 SYDVKM. The CDR3 nucleotides read TGTGCCAGCAGCCTTGGAGGGCGATCAAGGGAACTGTTTTTT. Translated, it gives CASSLGGRSRELFF.

The chain has TRBV30 and TRBJ2-3; possible D gene TRBD2, 6 bases. Trimming took 7 bases from V and 0 from J, leaving 14 bases between them. Germline values: CDR1 GTSNPN, CDR2 SVGIG (reference sequence). The CDR3 contains 14 residues. The DNA of the CDR3 is TGTGCCTTCTCGACGGGGGTTAGCACAGATACGCAGTATTTT. Protein sequence: CAFSTGVSTDTQYF. The whole variable domain, remainder taken from reference TRBV30 and TRBJ2-3, is SQTIHQWPATLVQPVGSPLSLECTVEGTSNPNLYWYRQAAGRGLQLLFYSVGIGQISSEVPQNLSASRPQDRQFILSSKKLLLSDSGFYLCAFSTGVSTDTQYFGPGTRLTVL.

The gene calls are TRBV12-3 or TRBV12-4 and TRBJ1-6; possibly TRBD1 for D (5 bases). The CDR3 is 12 amino acids. V gave up 5 bases and J gave up 9 bases, with 8 bases separating them. CDR3 coding DNA: TGTGCCAGCAGTCGCGGGGGTTCACCCCTCCACTTT. Protein product: CASSRGGSPLHF.

This clone has just one count. The V gene is TRBV5-8, the J gene TRBJ2-3; 10 nucleotides align to TRBD2. CDR1 is SGHTS and CDR2 is YDEGEE in the germline V gene. With V trimmed by 0 bases and J by 7 bases, 11 bases remained unmatched. There are 17 residues in the CDR3. The CDR3 loop is CASSLAQSAGGPNTQYF. As DNA, the CDR3 is TGTGCCAGCAGCTTGGCGCAGTCAGCGGGGGGGCCAAATACGCAGTATTTT. Full variable domain (outside the CDR3, taken from reference TRBV5-8 and TRBJ2-3): EAGVTQSPTHLIKTRGQQATLRCSPISGHTSVYWYQQALGLGLQFLLWYDEGEERNRGNFPPRFSGRQFPNYSSELNVNALELEDSALYLCASSLAQSAGGPNTQYFGPGTRLTVL.

The V gene is TRBV4-2, the J gene TRBJ1-1; TRBD1 agrees at 8 bases. CDR1 is LGHNA, CDR2 YNFKEQ, per germline. V shed 2 bases, J shed 5 bases, and the junction held 7 bases outside the gene matches. This CDR3 contains 15 residues. In DNA form, the CDR3 reads TGTGCCAGCAGCCAATTACGGACAGGGAATACTGAAGCTTTCTTT. Its translation: CASSQLRTGNTEAFF.

The chain recombines TRBV10-3 with TRBJ2-7; perhaps TRBD1 as D (5 bases). Germline CDR1 reads ENHRY; CDR2 reads SYGVKD. This CDR3 contains 15 residues. Trimming took 10 bases from V and 3 from J, leaving 22 bases between them. This chain's CDR3 is CASYSESGLVYEQYF. CDR3 sequence (DNA): TGTGCCAGCTACAGCGAATCAGGGTTGGTCTACGAGCAGTACTTC.

As to this clone: The sample contains more than one DNA sequence encoding this CDR3. The rearrangement uses TRBV9 and TRBJ2-7, with TRBD1 matching over 11 bases. The CDR3 sequence is 15 residues long. Germline CDR1 and CDR2: SGDLS and YYNGEE. V gave up 2 bases and J gave up 3 bases; unmatched junction bases: 4. In DNA form, the CDR3 reads TGTGCCAGCAGCGTGGGGACAGGGGGTTTCTACGAGCAGTACTTC. Protein: CASSVGTGGFYEQYF.

The chain carries TRBV4-2 and TRBJ1-2; 9 nucleotides align to TRBD1. The CDR3 runs to 16 residues. V lost 3 bases to trimming and J lost 6 bases; unmatched junction nucleotides: 11. Per germline, CDR1 LGHNA and CDR2 YNFKEQ. The CDR3 region is CASSQVTGGVYHGYTF. The CDR3 bases are TGTGCCAGCAGCCAGGTCACAGGGGGCGTGTACCATGGCTACACCTTC.

V and J are TRBV2 and TRBJ1-4; 9 bases are a match to TRBD1. The V gene's germline CDR1 is SNHLY and CDR2 FYNNEI. Germline trimming cut 5 bases from V and 8 bases from J; bases unmatched to any gene: 3. The CDR3 has 13 amino acids. The CDR3 nucleotides are TGTGCCAGCAGTTCCGGGACAGGGGAAAAACTGTTTTTT. Encoded protein: CASSSGTGEKLFF.